These 5 T cell receptor beta chains share one sample of origin, sequenced in a study of shared clonotypes between healthy human individuals. Data came from immunoSEQ multiplex PCR; TCRdb stores just in-frame clones and leaves some out. The table has about 2.4 million clones, approximately 93% seen once. Sequencing was carried out using naive CD4+ T cells from PBMCs. The subset here: CD45RA+ positively selected. The receptors shown here come from a man aged 18 to 35 in good health. Some clones in this sample may be carry-over from other donors' samples.

This clone has only one observation. The rearrangement joins TRBV7-3 to TRBJ2-5, with 14 bases identical to TRBD2. The CDR3 covers 15 residues. V shed 5 bases, J shed 6 bases, and the junction held 5 bases outside the gene matches. The germline gives CDR1 SGHTA, CDR2 FQGTGA. CDR3 nucleotides: TGTGCCAGCAGCCCGGGGACTAGCGGGAGTAAGACCCAGTACTTC. Encoded protein: CASSPGTSGSKTQYF.

The rearrangement joins TRBV7-2 to TRBJ2-1; 7 positions agree with TRBD1. Trimming cost V 5 bases and J 0 bases; bases outside gene matches: 4. Germline V gene lookup returns CDR1 SGHTA and CDR2 FQGNSA. The CDR3 has 15 residues. CDR3 in amino acids: CASSRDSSSYNEQFF. Written as DNA, the CDR3 is TGTGCCAGCAGCCGGGACAGTAGCTCCTACAATGAGCAGTTCTTC.

This CDR3 reads CASTSFGGGTQYF. DNA of the CDR3: TGTGCCAGCACCTCTTTCGGGGGTGGGACCCAGTACTTC. This chain links TRBV6-6 with TRBJ2-5, with a weak D call TRBD2 (6 bases). V was pared by 7 bases and J by 7 bases, with 16 bases between. The V gene's germline CDR1 is MNHNY and CDR2 SVGAGI (reference sequence). The CDR3 loop spans 13 amino acids.

As DNA, the CDR3 is TGTGCCACCAGCAGCGTAGCGGGGGGCACAGATACGCAGTATTTT. It is translated as CATSSVAGGTDTQYF. This chain joins TRBV15 and TRBJ2-3; TRBD2 agrees at 9 bases. Germline lookup yields CDR1 LNHNV and CDR2 YYDKDF (reference sequence). Trimming took 3 bases from V and 1 from J; bases not matched to a gene: 2. The CDR3 consists of 15 residues. The full variable domain, rest sourced from reference TRBV15 and TRBJ2-3, is DAMVIQNPRYQVTQFGKPVTLSCSQTLNHNVMYWYQQKSSQAPKLLFHYYDKDFNNEADTPDNFQSRRPNTSFCFLDIRSPGLGDTAMYLCATSSVAGGTDTQYFGPGTRLTVL.

The CDR3 spells CASSLEAGSYEQYF. CDR3 DNA sequence: TGTGCCAGCAGCTTAGAGGCAGGGAGCTACGAGCAGTACTTC. The rearrangement uses TRBV7-2 and TRBJ2-7; D is possibly TRBD1 or TRBD2 (5 bases each). CDR1 SGHTA and CDR2 FQGNSA come from the germline V gene. The CDR3 length is 14 residues. Trimming stripped 1 base from V and 3 bases from J, with 10 bases between.